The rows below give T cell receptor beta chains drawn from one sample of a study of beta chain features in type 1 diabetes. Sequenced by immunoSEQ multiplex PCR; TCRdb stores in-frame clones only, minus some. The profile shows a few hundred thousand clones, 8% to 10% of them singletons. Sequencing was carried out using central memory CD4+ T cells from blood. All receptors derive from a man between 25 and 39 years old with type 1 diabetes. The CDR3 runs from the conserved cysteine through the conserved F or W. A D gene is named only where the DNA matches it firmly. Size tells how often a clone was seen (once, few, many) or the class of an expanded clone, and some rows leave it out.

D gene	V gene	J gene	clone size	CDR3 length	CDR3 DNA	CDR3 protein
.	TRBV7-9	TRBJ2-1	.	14	TGTGCCAGCAGGATGGCATCCGCTTACAATGAGCAGTTCTTC	CASRMASAYNEQFF
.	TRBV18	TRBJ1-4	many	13	TGTGCCAGCTCACCAGGGCAGGATGAAAAACTGTTTTTT	CASSPGQDEKLFF
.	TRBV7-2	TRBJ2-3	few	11	TGTGCCAGCAGCTTAGAACGGGTTGGTCGTTTT	CASSLERVGRF
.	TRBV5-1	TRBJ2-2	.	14	TGCGCCAGCAGTTCTCTTGTAGACACCGGGGAGCTGTTTTTT	CASSSLVDTGELFF
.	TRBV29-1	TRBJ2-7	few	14	TGCAGCGTCGTCCTCCGGGACCTCTACTACGAGCAGTACTTC	CSVVLRDLYYEQYF
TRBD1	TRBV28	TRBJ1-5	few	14	TGTGCCAGCATCCTAGCAGGGGGGAATCAGCCCCAGCATTTT	CASILAGGNQPQHF
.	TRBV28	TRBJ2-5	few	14	TGTGCCAGCGTCCGTTGGGGGGCGGAAGAGACCCAGTACTTC	CASVRWGAEETQYF
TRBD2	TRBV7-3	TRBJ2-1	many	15	TGTGCCAGCAGCTTAACGAAACTAGCGGGATCTGAGCAGTTCTTC	CASSLTKLAGSEQFF
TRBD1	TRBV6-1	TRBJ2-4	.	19	TGTGCCAGCAGTAAAGGATTGGGACAGGGGGCGGAAGCCAAAAACATTCAGTACTTC	CASSKGLGQGAEAKNIQYF
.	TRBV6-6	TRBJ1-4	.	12	TGTGCCAGCAATGGGGGGGGTGAAAAACTGTTTTTT	CASNGGGEKLFF